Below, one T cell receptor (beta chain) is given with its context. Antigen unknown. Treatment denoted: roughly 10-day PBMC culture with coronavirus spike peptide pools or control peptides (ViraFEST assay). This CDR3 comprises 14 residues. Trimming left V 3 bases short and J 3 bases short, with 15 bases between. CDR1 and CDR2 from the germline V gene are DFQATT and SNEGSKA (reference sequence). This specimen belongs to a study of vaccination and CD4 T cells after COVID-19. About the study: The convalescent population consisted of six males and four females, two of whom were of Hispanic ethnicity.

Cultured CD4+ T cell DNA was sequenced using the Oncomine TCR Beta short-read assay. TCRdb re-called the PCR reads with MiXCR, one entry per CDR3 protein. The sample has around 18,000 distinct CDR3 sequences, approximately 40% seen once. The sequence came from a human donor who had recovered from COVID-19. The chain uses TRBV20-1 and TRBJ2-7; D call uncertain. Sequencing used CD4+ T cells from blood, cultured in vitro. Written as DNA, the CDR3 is TGCAGTGCTAGTTCAGGTCTATCCCACTACGAGCAGTACTTC. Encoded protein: CSASSGLSHYEQYF.